This T cell receptor (beta chain) appears in the sequencing data of a study of blood T cell repertoires in COVID-19 (dated by TCRdb to 2020 to 2021). For the wider study: The collaborator samples originated in the United States, Italy and Spain and spanned the acute and convalescent phases of COVID-19. The material from the prospective study consisted of cDNA or gDNA derived from T cells, B-cell-depleted T cells, or PBMCs. Deeply sampled blood TCRbeta repertoires from subjects exposed to, actively infected with, or recovered from COVID-19 were included in the dataset. A freely available public database, intended as a resource for researchers studying the immune response to SARS-CoV-2, is where the repertoires were released. The samples were drawn from the first 160 participants of the ongoing ImmuneRACE study and from some 1,300 subjects provided by 6 global collaborators. A de-identified subject ID, COVID-19 status, age in years and sex were almost always included in the sample metadata. HLA class I and class II types, where available, came from metadata supplied by the sample provider rather than from assay-based typing.

Compared with germline, V lacks 4 bases and J lacks 3 bases; bases without a gene match: 5. The CDR3 runs 15 amino acids, cysteine and phenylalanine included. Only CDR3 DNA remains: 45 bases, in frame from the first base. CDR1 SEHNR and CDR2 FQNEAQ were looked up in the germline V gene (reference sequence). On the study overall, not on this receptor specifically: The amount of clinical and demographic metadata varied by source and participant and was provided uncurated.

TCRbeta CDR3 regions were amplified from genomic DNA using the immunoSEQ Assay, a bias-controlled multiplex PCR. As for the original processing: The number of nucleated cells in each sample was estimated from the amplification of reference gene primers within the assay. Sequence reads were collapsed and filtered to measure the absolute abundance of every unique TCRbeta CDR3 rearrangement. Productive Simpson clonality was computed per sample as the square root of Simpson's diversity index over productive rearrangements. The table was pulled from immuneACCESS by TCRdb, which kept in-frame rearrangements only. Such tables lose some clones; where checked, under half of the loss comes from unresolved V genes, and the rest has no known cause. The DNA was the basis for D and trimming; V, J and clone size are from that table. Recorded for this sample are almost 300,000 clones; around 87% of them occurred a single time. Around 1.2% of the sample comes from the top ten.

Details on this clone: Its antigen remains unidentified. No base quality values were provided; no much bigger clone lies one nucleotide off. This sample includes further DNA sequences coding for the same CDR3.

Whole blood was collected in K2EDTA tubes by collaborating institutions according to the institutions' own protocols. For TCRbeta analysis, collaborators shipped samples in one of three forms: frozen whole blood, isolated PBMCs, or DNA extracted from either of those sample types. Source material: peripheral blood. This clonotype was obtained from a man in his 70s with acute or convalescent COVID-19. The sequence joins TRBV7-9 to TRBJ2-5, with 10 bases in between that match TRBD1. CDR3 loop: CASSSWTGGEETQYF. The DNA reads TGTGCCAGCAGCTCATGGACAGGGGGGGAAGAGACCCAGTACTTC.